This TCR beta chain is from a study of beta chain features in type 1 diabetes. General study points: Patients with type 1 diabetes showed fewer VDJ junction insertions and more deletions. cDNA sequencing could over-represent cells with high TCR expression. The study found moderately but significantly shorter TCRB CDR3s in all four CD4+ subsets of Type 1 diabetes patients.

Expressed TCRB transcripts were sequenced because the entire RNA isolate underwent reverse transcription. Some clones are missing from TCRdb's copy, which holds only in-frame ones; the method was immunoSEQ multiplex PCR. This repertoire shows under 900,000 clones, roughly 15% found once; its top ten account for 0.02% to 0.025%. Germline CDR1 and CDR2: SGHTA and FQGNSA. V lost 6 bases and J lost 4, with 10 bases in between. The length of the CDR3 is 12 residues. For this clone: As yet, its antigen is unknown.

The chain couples TRBV7-2 to TRBJ2-7; D is perhaps TRBD1 (6 bases). Sample: naive CD4+ T cells from blood. The sequence was obtained from a woman between 18 and 29 years old in good health. CDR3 loop: CASRGTPYEQYF. The CDR3 bases are TGTGCCAGCAGGGGGACACCATACGAGCAGTACTTC.